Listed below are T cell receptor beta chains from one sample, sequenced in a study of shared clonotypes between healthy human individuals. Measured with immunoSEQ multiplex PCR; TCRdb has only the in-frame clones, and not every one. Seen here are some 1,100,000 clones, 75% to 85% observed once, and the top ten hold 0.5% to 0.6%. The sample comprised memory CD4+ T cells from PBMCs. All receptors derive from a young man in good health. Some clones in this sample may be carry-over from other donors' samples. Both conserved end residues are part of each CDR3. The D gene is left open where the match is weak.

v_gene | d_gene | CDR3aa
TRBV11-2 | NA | CATQRGAWNTEAFF
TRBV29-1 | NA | CSSRLQETQYF
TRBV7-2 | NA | CASSSRTLSSYEQYF
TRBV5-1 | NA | CASSLTTSRVQYF
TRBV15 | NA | CATSRGEIAEKLFF
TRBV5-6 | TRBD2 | CASSRTSYEQYF
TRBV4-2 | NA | CASSLQGGSPEAFF
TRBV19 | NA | CASSLDRLYNEQFF
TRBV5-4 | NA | CASRPRTEYGYTF
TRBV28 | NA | CASGTLTDTQYF
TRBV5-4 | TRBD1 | CASSVPGQGILEQFF
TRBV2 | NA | CASSDPGTNYGYTF
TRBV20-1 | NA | CSATRDRTEYF
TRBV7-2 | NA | CASSLMAGLSYEQYF
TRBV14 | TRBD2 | CASSQEWGLAVQETQYF
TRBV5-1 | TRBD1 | CASSFGQGEGYTF
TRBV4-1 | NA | CASSAQGFDTDTQYF
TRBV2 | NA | CASSSWGGGAKNIQYF
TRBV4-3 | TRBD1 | CASSRNGQASTDTQYF
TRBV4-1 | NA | CASSQDPGIGELFF
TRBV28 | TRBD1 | CASSNPGGAGNTIYF
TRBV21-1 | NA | CASSTSGQGMVYGYTF
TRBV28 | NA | CASTRNPGDVKAFF
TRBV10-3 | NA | CAISESNALAAGELFF
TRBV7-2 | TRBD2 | CASSLWLAGGTYF
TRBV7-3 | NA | CASTQGTGYNEQFF
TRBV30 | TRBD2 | CAWSVWREDNEQFF
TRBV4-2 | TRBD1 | CASSQDTHRDRGFTGELFF
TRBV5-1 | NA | CASSIGPGGNEQYF
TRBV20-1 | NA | CSAPAYNSPFF
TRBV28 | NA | CASGQGPYQAFF
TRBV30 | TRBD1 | CAWSRRDRDYGYTF
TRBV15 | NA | CATSSRARATYEQYF
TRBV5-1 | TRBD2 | CASKLATSTDTQYF
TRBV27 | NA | CASSSRTYNEQFF
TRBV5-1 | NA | CASSLRYGGTGELFF
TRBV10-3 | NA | CAISDRIGDTEAFF
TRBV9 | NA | CASSVAGSNTEAFF
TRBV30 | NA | CAWSFVGTYLHEQYF
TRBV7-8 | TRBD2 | CASSAGEEREQYF